This T cell receptor beta chain was recorded in a study of blood T cell repertoires in COVID-19. Overall study: Material from acute and convalescent COVID-19 was sourced from the United States, Italy and Spain. Sources were T cells, B-cell-depleted T cells, or PBMCs; the material itself was cDNA or gDNA.

A remark on this clone: Other DNA sequences in this specimen translate into the identical CDR3.

The CDR3 extends over 14 amino acids. Unmatched junction bases numbered 3, after V lost 3 bases and J lost 7 bases. From germline, CDR1 is SGHRS and CDR2 YFSETQ. Per the authors' pipeline: Reference gene primer amplification yielded estimated nucleated cell counts. Assay used: immunoSEQ multiplex PCR; TCRdb lists only in-frame clones, some missing. The V and J calls and the clone size are those of that table, but D and trimming were determined from the DNA. The profile covers some 220,000 clones, with around 83% appearing a single time and approximately 10% taken by the ten largest. The sequence was obtained from a man aged 50-59 years with active or convalescent COVID-19. The rearrangement joins TRBV5-1 to TRBJ1-6; TRBD1 aligns across 8 bases. Sequenced material: peripheral blood. The CDR3 loop reads CASSSYRGNSPLHF. In DNA, the CDR3 is TGCGCCAGCAGCTCCTACAGGGGGAATTCACCCCTCCACTTT. The entire variable domain, with the rest obtained from reference TRBV5-1 and TRBJ1-6, is as follows: KAGVTQTPRYLIKTRGQQVTLSCSPISGHRSVSWYQQTPGQGLQFLFEYFSETQRNKGNFPGRFSGRQFSNSRSEMNVSTLELGDSALYLCASSSYRGNSPLHFGNGTRLTVT.